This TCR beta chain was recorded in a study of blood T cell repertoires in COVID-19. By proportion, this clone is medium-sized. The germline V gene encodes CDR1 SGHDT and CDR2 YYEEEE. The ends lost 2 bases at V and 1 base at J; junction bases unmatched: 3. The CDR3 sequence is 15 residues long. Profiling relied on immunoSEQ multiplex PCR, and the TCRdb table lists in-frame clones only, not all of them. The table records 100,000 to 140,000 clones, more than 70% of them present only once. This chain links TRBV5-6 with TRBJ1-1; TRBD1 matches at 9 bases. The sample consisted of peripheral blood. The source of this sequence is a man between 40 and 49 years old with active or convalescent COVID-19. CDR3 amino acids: CASSLWDRENTEAFF. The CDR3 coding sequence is TGTGCCAGCAGCTTATGGGACAGGGAGAACACTGAAGCTTTCTTT.